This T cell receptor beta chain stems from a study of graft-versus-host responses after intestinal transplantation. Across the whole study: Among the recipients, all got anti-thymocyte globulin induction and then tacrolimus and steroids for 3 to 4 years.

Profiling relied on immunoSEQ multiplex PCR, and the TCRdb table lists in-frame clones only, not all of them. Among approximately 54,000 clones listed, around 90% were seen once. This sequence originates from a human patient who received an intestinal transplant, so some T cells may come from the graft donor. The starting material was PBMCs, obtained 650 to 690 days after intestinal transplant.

The CDR3 protein is CASRLTSGVMAQYF. CDR3 bases: TGTGCCAGCAGGCTGACTAGCGGGGTTATGGCCCAGTACTTC. The chain has TRBV11-2 and TRBJ2-5; TRBD2 aligns across 11 bases. This CDR3 contains 14 residues. Germline V lookup: CDR1 SGHAT, CDR2 FQNNGV. J lost 9 bases, V lost 6 bases, and 9 bases had no gene match.